The 5 T cell receptor beta chains presented below share a single source sample, sequenced in a study of OX40 agonist ivuxolimab in advanced cancers. Produced via immunoSEQ multiplex PCR; TCRdb's table is partial and in-frame only. Found here are 30,000 to 35,000 clones, over 60% of them singletons; the top ten hold approximately 24%. This material consisted of CD4+ or CD8+ T cells sorted from blood, taken in a trial of the OX40 agonist ivuxolimab. The receptors were gathered from an adult with an advanced solid tumor such as melanoma, head and neck, liver or kidney cancer.

This chain uses TRBV5-1 with TRBJ1-4; D gene uncertain. This CDR3 spans 14 amino acids. Trimming removed 5 bases from V and 0 bases from J, with 8 bases in between. Germline lookup yields CDR1 SGHRS and CDR2 YFSETQ. The CDR3 bases are TGCGCCAGCAGTAAAACAGCAACTAATGAAAAACTGTTTTTT. Translating it yields CASSKTATNEKLFF.

In this sample, this clone turned up a few times. The chain employs TRBV7-2 and TRBJ2-3; perhaps TRBD2 as D (6 bases). The CDR3 covers 15 residues. Trimming removed 1 base at V and 1 base at J, with 9 bases between. Germline V CDR1 and CDR2: SGHTA, FQGNSA. The CDR3 sequence: CASSLGGLRTDTQYF. The DNA for the CDR3 is TGTGCCAGCAGCTTAGGGGGACTTCGCACAGATACGCAGTATTTT.

V usage is TRBV19 and J usage is TRBJ2-4, with D unclear. The V end was cut by 4 bases, the J end by 9 bases, with 7 bases between. This CDR3 comprises 11 residues. Germline V gene sequence: CDR1 LNHDA, CDR2 SQIVND (reference sequence). CDR3 bases: TGTGCCAGTAGTAAGGGAACCATTCAGTACTTC. Its protein is CASSKGTIQYF.

J is TRBJ1-5 and V is TRBV6-6, with no clear D. CDR1 and CDR2 from the germline V gene are MNHNY and SVGAGI (reference sequence). The V end was cut by 7 bases, the J end by 2 bases, with 12 bases between. The CDR3 has 14 amino acids. DNA of the CDR3: TGTGCCAGCAATTTACCTGGGGGCAATCAGCCCCAGCATTTT. Translating gives CASNLPGGNQPQHF.

The CDR3 here is CASSYLPRGNYGYTF. The CDR3 region has the DNA TGTGCCAGCAGTTACTTGCCTCGGGGAAACTATGGCTACACCTTC. The chain couples TRBV6-5 to TRBJ1-2; D is ambiguous. V gave up 1 base and J gave up 2 bases, with 11 bases separating them. The CDR3 covers 15 residues. Germline assignment: CDR1 MNHEY and CDR2 SVGAGI.